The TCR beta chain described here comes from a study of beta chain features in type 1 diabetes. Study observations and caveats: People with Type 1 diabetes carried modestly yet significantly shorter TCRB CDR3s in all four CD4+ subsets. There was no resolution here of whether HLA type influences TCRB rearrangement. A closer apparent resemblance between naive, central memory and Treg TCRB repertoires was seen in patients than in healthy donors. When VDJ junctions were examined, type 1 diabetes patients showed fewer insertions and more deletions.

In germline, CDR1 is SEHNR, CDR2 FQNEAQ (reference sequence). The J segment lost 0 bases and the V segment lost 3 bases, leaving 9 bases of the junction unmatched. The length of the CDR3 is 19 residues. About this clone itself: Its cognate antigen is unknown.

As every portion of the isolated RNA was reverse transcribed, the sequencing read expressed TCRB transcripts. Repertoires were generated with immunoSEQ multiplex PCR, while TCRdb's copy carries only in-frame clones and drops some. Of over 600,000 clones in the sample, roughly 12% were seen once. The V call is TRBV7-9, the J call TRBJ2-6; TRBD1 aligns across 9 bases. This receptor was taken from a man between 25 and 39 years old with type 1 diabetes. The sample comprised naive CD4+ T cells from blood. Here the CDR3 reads CASSLALQGASSGANVLTF. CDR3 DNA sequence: TGTGCCAGCAGCTTGGCCCTACAGGGGGCCTCCTCTGGGGCCAACGTCCTGACTTTC.